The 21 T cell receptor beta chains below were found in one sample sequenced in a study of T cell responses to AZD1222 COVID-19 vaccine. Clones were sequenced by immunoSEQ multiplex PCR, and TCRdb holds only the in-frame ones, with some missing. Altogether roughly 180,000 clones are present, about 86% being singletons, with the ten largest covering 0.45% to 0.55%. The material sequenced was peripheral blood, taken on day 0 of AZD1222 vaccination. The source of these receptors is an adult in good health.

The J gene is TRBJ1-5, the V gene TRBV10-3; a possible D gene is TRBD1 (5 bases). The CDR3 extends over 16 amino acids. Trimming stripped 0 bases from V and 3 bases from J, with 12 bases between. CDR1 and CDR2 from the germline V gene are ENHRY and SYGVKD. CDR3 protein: CAISESKGQFNQPQHF. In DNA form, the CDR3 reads TGTGCCATCAGTGAGTCGAAGGGGCAATTCAATCAGCCCCAGCATTTT.

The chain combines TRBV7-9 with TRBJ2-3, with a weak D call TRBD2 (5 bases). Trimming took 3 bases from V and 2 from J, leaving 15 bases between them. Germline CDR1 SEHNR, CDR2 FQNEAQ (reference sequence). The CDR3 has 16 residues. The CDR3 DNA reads TGTGCCAGCAGCTTTTCTCATACTAGGGACACAGATACGCAGTATTTT. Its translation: CASSFSHTRDTDTQYF.

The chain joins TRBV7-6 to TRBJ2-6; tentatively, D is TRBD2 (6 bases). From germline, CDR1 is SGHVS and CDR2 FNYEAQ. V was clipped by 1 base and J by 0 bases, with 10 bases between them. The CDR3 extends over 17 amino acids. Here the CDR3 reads CASSLGGTTSGANVLTF. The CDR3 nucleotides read TGTGCCAGCAGCTTAGGCGGGACCACCTCTGGGGCCAACGTCCTGACTTTC.

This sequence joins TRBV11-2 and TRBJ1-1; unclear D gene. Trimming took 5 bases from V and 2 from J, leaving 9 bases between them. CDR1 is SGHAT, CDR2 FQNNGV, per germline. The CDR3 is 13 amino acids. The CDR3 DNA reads TGTGCCAGCAGCCAGCCCGAAAACACTGAAGCTTTCTTT. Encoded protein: CASSQPENTEAFF. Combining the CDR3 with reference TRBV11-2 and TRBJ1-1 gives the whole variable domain EAGVAQSPRYKIIEKRQSVAFWCNPISGHATLYWYQQILGQGPKLLIQFQNNGVVDDSQLPKDRFSAERLKGVDSTLKIQPAKLEDSAVYLCASSQPENTEAFFGQGTRLTVV.

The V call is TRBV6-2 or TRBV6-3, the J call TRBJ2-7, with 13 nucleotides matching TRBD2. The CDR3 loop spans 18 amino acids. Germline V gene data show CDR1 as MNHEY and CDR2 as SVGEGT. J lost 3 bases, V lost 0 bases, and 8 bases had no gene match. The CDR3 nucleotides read TGTGCCAGCAGTTACTCGATACCGGGACTAGCGGGGTTCTACGAGCAGTACTTC. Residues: CASSYSIPGLAGFYEQYF.

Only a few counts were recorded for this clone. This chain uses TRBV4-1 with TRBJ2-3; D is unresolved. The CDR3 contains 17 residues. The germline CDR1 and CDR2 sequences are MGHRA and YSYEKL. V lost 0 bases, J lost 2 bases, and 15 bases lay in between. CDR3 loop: CASSQELSLSPTDTQYF. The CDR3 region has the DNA TGCGCCAGCAGCCAAGAGCTCTCCCTAAGCCCCACAGATACGCAGTATTTT.

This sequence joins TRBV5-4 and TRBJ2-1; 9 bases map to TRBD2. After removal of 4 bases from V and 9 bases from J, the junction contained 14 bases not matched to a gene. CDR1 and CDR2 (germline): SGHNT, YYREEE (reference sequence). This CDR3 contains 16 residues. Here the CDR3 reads CASSHGGREGRLEQFF. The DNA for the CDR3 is TGTGCCAGCAGCCACGGGGGGCGGGAGGGCCGACTTGAGCAGTTCTTC.

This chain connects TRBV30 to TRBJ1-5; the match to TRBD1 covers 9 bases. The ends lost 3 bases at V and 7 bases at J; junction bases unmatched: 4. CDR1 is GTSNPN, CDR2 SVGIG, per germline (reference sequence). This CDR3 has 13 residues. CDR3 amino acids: CAWRGQGHQPQHF. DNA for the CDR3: TGTGCCTGGAGGGGACAGGGTCACCAGCCCCAGCATTTT.

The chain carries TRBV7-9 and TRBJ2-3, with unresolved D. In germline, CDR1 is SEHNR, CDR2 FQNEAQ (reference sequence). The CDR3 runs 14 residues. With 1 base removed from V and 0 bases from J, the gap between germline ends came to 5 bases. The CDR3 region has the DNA TGTGCCAGCAGCTTAGAGGCCAGCACAGATACGCAGTATTTT. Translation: CASSLEASTDTQYF. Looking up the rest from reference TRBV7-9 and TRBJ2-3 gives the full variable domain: DTGVSQNPRHKITKRGQNVTFRCDPISEHNRLYWYRQTLGQGPEFLTYFQNEAQLEKSRLLSDRFSAERPKGSFSTLEIQRTEQGDSAMYLCASSLEASTDTQYFGPGTRLTVL.

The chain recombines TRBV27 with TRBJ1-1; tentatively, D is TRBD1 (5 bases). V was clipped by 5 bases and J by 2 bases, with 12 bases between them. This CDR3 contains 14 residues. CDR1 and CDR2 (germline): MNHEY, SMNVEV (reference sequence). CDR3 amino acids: CASSEGLGNTEAFF. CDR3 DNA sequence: TGTGCCAGCAGTGAGGGACTGGGAAACACTGAAGCTTTCTTT.

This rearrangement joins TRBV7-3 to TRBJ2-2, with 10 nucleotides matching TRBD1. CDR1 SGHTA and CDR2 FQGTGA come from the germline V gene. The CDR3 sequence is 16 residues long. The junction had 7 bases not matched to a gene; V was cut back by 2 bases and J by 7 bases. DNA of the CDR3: TGTGCCAGCAGCTTACTCGGGACAGGGGTTGTCGGGGAGCTGTTTTTT. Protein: CASSLLGTGVVGELFF.

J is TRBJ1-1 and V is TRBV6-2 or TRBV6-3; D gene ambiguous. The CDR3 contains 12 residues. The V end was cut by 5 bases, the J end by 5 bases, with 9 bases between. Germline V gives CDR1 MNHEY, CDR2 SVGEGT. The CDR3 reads CASSRRRTEAFF. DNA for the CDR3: TGTGCCAGCAGTCGCCGGAGAACTGAAGCTTTCTTT.

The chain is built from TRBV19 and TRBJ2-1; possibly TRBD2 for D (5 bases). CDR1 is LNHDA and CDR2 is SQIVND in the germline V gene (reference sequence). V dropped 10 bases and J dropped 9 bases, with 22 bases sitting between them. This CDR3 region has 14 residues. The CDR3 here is CATKDSTPRTEQFF. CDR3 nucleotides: TGTGCCACCAAGGACTCGACACCTAGGACTGAGCAGTTCTTC.

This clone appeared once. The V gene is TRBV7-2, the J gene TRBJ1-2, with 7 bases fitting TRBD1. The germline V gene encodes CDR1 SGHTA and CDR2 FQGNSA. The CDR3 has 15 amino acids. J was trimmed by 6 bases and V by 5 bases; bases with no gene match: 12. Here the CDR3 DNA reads TGTGCCAGCAGCCCGACGACAGGGAGGATGAATGGCTACACCTTC. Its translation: CASSPTTGRMNGYTF.

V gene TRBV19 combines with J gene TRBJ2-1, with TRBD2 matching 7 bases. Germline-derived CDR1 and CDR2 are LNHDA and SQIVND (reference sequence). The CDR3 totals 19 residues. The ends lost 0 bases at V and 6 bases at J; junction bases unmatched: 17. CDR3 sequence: CASSIEGVRFSGMSNEQFF. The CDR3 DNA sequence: TGTGCCAGTAGTATAGAAGGAGTGAGGTTCAGCGGGATGAGCAATGAGCAGTTCTTC.

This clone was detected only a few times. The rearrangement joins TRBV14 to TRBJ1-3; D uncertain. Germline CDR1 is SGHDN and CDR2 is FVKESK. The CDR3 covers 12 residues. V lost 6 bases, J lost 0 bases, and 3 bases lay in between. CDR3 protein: CASSRSGNTIYF. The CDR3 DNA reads TGTGCCAGCAGTCGCTCTGGAAACACCATATATTTT.

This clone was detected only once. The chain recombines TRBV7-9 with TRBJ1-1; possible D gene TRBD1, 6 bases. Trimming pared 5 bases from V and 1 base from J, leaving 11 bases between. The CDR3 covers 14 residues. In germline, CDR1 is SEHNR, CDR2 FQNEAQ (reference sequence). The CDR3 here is CASSPKGGNTEAFF. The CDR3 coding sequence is TGTGCCAGCAGCCCTAAAGGGGGGAACACTGAAGCTTTCTTT.

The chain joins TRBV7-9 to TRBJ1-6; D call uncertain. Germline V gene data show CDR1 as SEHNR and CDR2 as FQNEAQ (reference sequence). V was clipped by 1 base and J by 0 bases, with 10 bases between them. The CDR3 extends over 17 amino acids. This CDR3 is CASSLGTASSYNSPLHF. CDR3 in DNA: TGTGCCAGCAGCTTAGGGACGGCGAGCTCCTATAATTCACCCCTCCACTTT.

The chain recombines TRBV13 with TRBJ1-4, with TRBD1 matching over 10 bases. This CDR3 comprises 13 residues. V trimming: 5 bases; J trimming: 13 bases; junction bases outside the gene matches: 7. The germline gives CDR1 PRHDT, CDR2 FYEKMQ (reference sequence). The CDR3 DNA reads TGTGCCAGCAGCCCGGGACAGGGGAAGGGACTGTTTTTT. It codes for CASSPGQGKGLFF.

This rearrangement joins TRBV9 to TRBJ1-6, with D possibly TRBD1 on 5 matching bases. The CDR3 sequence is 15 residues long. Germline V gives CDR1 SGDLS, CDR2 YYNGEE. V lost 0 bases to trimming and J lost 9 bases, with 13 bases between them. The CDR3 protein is CASSVGLGEVSPLHF. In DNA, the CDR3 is TGTGCCAGCAGCGTAGGTCTAGGGGAAGTTTCACCCCTCCACTTT. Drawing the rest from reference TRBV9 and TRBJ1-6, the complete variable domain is DSGVTQTPKHLITATGQRVTLRCSPRSGDLSVYWYQQSLDQGLQFLIQYYNGEERAKGNILERFSAQQFPDLHSELNLSSLELGDSALYFCASSVGLGEVSPLHFGNGTRLTVT.

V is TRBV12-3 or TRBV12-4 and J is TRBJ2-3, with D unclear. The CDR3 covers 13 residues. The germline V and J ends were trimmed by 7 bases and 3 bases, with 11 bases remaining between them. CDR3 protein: CASTPRRTDTQYF. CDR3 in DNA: TGTGCCAGCACCCCCCGGCGAACAGATACGCAGTATTTT.